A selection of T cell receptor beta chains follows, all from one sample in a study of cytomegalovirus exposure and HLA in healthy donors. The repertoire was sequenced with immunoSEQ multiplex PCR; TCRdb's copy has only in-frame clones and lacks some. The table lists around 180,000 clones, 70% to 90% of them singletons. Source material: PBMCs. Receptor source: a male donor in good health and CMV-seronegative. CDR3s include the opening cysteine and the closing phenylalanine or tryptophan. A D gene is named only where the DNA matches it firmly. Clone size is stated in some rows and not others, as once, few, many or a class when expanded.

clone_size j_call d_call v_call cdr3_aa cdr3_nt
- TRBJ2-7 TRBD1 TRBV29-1 CSVQEQGARYEQYF TGCAGCGTCCAGGAGCAGGGGGCGCGGTACGAGCAGTACTTC
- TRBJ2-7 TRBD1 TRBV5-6 CASSLEWTGVEQYF TGTGCCAGCAGCTTGGAATGGACAGGGGTCGAGCAGTACTTC
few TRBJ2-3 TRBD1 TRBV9 CASSPSRVTGGTDTQYF TGTGCCAGCAGCCCAAGCAGGGTGACAGGGGGCACAGATACGCAGTATTTT
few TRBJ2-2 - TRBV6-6 CASPAAGTGELFF TGTGCCAGCCCCGCCGCGGGCACCGGGGAGCTGTTTTTT
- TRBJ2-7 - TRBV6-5 CASTQGQAPYEQYF TGTGCCAGCACCCAGGGACAAGCGCCCTACGAGCAGTACTTC
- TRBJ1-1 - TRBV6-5 CASSYRQYTEAFF TGTGCCAGCAGTTACCGTCAGTACACTGAAGCTTTCTTT
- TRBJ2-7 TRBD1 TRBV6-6 CASSRRGQVIREQYF TGTGCCAGCAGTCGCAGGGGACAGGTCATACGAGAACAGTACTTC
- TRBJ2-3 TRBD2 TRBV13 CASSLTTDFSGTDTQYF TGTGCCAGCAGCTTAACCACTGACTTTAGCGGGACAGATACGCAGTATTTT
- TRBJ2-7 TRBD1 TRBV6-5 CASSYFSDRVAYEQYF TGTGCCAGCAGTTACTTCTCGGACAGGGTGGCCTACGAGCAGTACTTC
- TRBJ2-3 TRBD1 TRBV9 CASSEGGQGITDTQYF TGTGCCAGCAGCGAGGGGGGACAGGGGATCACAGATACGCAGTATTTT
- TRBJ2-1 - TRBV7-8 CASSRGGEQFF TGTGCCAGCAGCAGGGGGGGTGAGCAGTTCTTC
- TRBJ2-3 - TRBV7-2 CASSSTDRTHTQYF TGTGCCAGCAGCTCGACAGACAGGACCCATACGCAGTATTTT
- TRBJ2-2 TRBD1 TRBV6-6 CASSPRDRGNGELFF TGTGCCAGCAGTCCAAGGGACAGGGGTAACGGGGAGCTGTTTTTT
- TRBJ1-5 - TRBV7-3 CASSVDGNQPQHF TGTGCCAGCAGCGTAGATGGCAATCAGCCCCAGCATTTT
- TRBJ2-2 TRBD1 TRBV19 CASSNRDRVNTGELFF TGTGCCAGTAGTAACCGGGACAGGGTAAACACCGGGGAGCTGTTTTTT
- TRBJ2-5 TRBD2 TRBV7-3 CASSELAGETQYF TGTGCCAGCAGCGAACTAGCGGGGGAGACCCAGTACTTC
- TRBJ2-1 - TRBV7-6 CASSLGLGGTEQFF TGTGCCAGCAGCCTCGGACTGGGCGGTACTGAGCAGTTCTTC
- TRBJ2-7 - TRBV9 CASSIRDNSYEQYF TGTGCCAGCAGCATCCGGGACAACTCCTACGAGCAGTACTTC
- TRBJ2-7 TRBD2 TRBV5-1 CASSLSRGAYEQYF TGCGCCAGCAGCCTTAGTCGGGGGGCCTACGAGCAGTACTTC
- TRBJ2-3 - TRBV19 CASSTGGADTQYF TGTGCCAGTTCTACGGGTGGAGCAGATACGCAGTATTTT
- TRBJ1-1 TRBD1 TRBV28 CASSSAGTGVEAFF TGTGCCAGCAGTTCCGCCGGGACAGGGGTTGAAGCTTTCTTT
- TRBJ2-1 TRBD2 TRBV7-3 CASSLSLAGRNEQFF TGTGCCAGCAGCTTAAGTCTAGCGGGTAGGAATGAGCAGTTCTTC
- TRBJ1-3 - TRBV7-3 CASSLQGGNTIYF TGTGCCAGCAGCTTACAGGGAGGAAACACCATATATTTT
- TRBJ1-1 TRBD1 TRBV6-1 CASPQGTNTEAFF TGTGCCAGCCCACAGGGGACGAACACTGAAGCTTTCTTT
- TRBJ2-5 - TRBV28 CASTPPGESRGTQYF TGTGCCAGCACTCCCCCGGGGGAGTCCCGGGGGACCCAGTACTTC
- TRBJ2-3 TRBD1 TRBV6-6 CASSRQGASPDTQYF TGTGCCAGCAGCCGACAGGGGGCGTCCCCAGATACGCAGTATTTT
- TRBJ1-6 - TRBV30 CAWSPQGMNSPLHF TGTGCCTGGAGTCCACAGGGTATGAATTCACCCCTCCACTTT
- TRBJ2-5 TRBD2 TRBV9 CASSVGLAGGKTDQETQYF TGTGCCAGCAGCGTAGGGCTAGCGGGGGGGAAAACAGATCAAGAGACCCAGTACTTC
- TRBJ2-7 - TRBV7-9 CASSYRVDEQYF TGTGCCAGCAGTTACAGGGTGGACGAGCAGTACTTC